This TCR beta chain was identified during a study of T cell repertoires in cytomegalovirus infection. MiXCR was run by TCRdb on the reads, yielding one entry per CDR3 protein. The sample has approximately 280,000 distinct CDR3 sequences, less than 25% seen once. A word on this clonotype: Its cognate antigen is unknown.

The V gene's germline CDR1 is SGDLS and CDR2 YYNGEE. The CDR3 is 17 amino acids. V lost 3 bases, J lost 5 bases, and 23 bases lay in between. The origin of this receptor is a human donor in good health (CMV status not recorded). Some clones in this sample may be carry-over from other donors' samples. J is TRBJ2-5 and V is TRBV9; possibly TRBD1 for D (7 bases). The sample in question was cultured PBMCs, obtained from culture after CMV antigen stimulation. The DNA for the CDR3 is TGTGCCAGCAGCGATAGAGGGATGGAGGGGGCACGGGAGACCCAGTACTTC. Translated, it gives CASSDRGMEGARETQYF.